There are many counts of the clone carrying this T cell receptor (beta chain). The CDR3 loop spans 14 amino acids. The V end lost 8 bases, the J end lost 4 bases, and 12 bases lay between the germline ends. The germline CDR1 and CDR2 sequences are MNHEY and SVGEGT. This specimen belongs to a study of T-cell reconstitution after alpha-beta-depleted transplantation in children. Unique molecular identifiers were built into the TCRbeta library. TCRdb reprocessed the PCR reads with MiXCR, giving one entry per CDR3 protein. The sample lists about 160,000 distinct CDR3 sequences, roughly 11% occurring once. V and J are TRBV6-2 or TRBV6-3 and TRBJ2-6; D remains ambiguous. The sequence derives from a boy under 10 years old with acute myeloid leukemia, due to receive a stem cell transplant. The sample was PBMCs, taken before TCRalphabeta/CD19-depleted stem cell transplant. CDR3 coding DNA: TGTGCCAGCGGCCCTTCAGGAGGGGCCAACGTCCTGACTTTC. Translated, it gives CASGPSGGANVLTF.